This entry lists 28 T cell receptor beta chains sequenced from one sample in a study of T cells in localized non-small cell lung cancer. Only in-frame clones appear in the TCRdb table, and some are missing; sequencing was by immunoSEQ multiplex PCR. The sample records around 5,300 clones, 30% to 40% being singletons. Sample: lung tumor tissue, taken before any cancer treatment. These TCRs come from a female donor over 55 with stage I lung adenocarcinoma.

By proportion, this clone is medium-sized. The chain has TRBV11-3 and TRBJ1-3; 9 nucleotides line up with TRBD1. This CDR3 comprises 16 residues. Per germline, CDR1 SGHNT and CDR2 YENEEA. Trimming removed 5 bases from V and 0 bases from J; junction bases left unmatched: 5. The CDR3, as DNA: TGTGCCAGCAGCCGGCGGGACAGGGTCTCTGGAAACACCATATATTTT. Its protein product is CASSRRDRVSGNTIYF.

The J gene is TRBJ2-2, the V gene TRBV28; a possible D gene is TRBD1 (6 bases). The V gene's germline CDR1 is MDHEN and CDR2 SYDVKM. Deletions cut 9 bases from V and 0 bases from J, with 23 bases between. The CDR3 runs 18 residues. In DNA form, the CDR3 reads TGTGCCAGTGATACACAGGGAGCGTCAGAGGCGAACACCGGGGAGCTGTTTTTT. Translating gives CASDTQGASEANTGELFF.

This clone was recorded a few times. The V and J genes are TRBV6-8 and TRBJ1-3; the match to TRBD1 covers 7 bases. Germline V gives CDR1 MNHGY, CDR2 SAAAGT. There are 15 residues in the CDR3. Germline trimming cut 5 bases from V and 0 bases from J; bases unmatched to any gene: 4. DNA for the CDR3: TGTGCCAGCAGTGTTGGGACAGACTCTGGAAACACCATATATTTT. The encoded protein is CASSVGTDSGNTIYF.

This clone was counted only a few times. The chain is built from TRBV7-5 and TRBJ2-1; TRBD1 is the table's D call, not checked against the DNA. TRBV7-5 is deemed a pseudogene. The CDR3 runs to 15 residues. The CDR3 region is CASSIGQGSYNEQFF. CDR3 DNA sequence: TGTGCCAGCAGCATCGGACAGGGATCCTACAATGAGCAGTTCTTC.

The chain joins TRBV5-1 to TRBJ2-1; D perhaps matches TRBD2 (6 bases). V was trimmed by 0 bases and J by 4 bases, leaving 17 bases between them. In germline, CDR1 is SGHRS, CDR2 YFSETQ. The CDR3 is made up of 17 amino acids. The CDR3 spells CASSLALGGIGYNEQFF. In nucleotides, the CDR3 is TGCGCCAGCAGCTTGGCACTGGGGGGAATCGGATACAATGAGCAGTTCTTC.

The rearrangement joins TRBV19 to TRBJ1-2, with D perhaps matching TRBD1 (5 bases). The germline V and J ends were trimmed by 6 bases and 2 bases, with 22 bases remaining between them. The length of the CDR3 is 17 residues. Germline CDR1 is LNHDA and CDR2 is SQIVND (reference sequence). This CDR3 is CASSLSFFEGSNYGYTF. Here the CDR3 DNA reads TGTGCCAGTAGCCTGTCTTTTTTCGAGGGGTCCAACTATGGCTACACCTTC.

In this sample, this clone is medium-sized. The J gene is TRBJ2-7, the V gene TRBV6-8, with TRBD1 identical over 7 bases. The CDR3 is 13 amino acids. Germline V gene data show CDR1 as MNHGY and CDR2 as SAAAGT. The V and J ends lost 7 bases and 3 bases, in that order; junction bases with no gene match: 6. For the CDR3, the DNA is TGTGCCAGCACCGGGACAGAGAGCTACGAGCAGTACTTC. Translation gives CASTGTESYEQYF.

The chain uses TRBV6-8 and TRBJ1-3, with D uncertain. Trimming removed 8 bases from V and 4 bases from J, with 9 bases in between. Germline-derived CDR1 and CDR2 are MNHGY and SAAAGT. There are 12 residues in the CDR3. The CDR3 sequence is CASETFGNTIYF. CDR3 DNA sequence: TGTGCCAGCGAGACCTTCGGAAACACCATATATTTT.

On this clone itself: At the DNA level, this CDR3 is encoded by other sequences in the same sample as well. The chain links TRBV9 to TRBJ1-3; D remains unclear. There are 13 residues in the CDR3. Trimming pared 4 bases from V and 4 bases from J, leaving 9 bases between. In germline, CDR1 is SGDLS, CDR2 YYNGEE. The CDR3 loop reads CASSRGDGNTIYF. DNA for the CDR3: TGTGCCAGCAGCCGGGGAGACGGAAACACCATATATTTT.

By share of the sample, this clone is medium-sized. This chain uses TRBV6-8 with TRBJ2-5; D gene uncertain. V lost 5 bases to trimming and J lost 2 bases, with 6 bases between them. Per germline, CDR1 MNHGY and CDR2 SAAAGT. The CDR3 sequence is 12 residues long. The CDR3 here is CASSADQETQYF. CDR3 coding DNA: TGTGCCAGCAGTGCAGATCAAGAGACCCAGTACTTC.

This clone was observed a few times. CDR3 sequence reads: CATTGRALNTEAFF. CDR3 sequence (DNA): TGTGCCACCACGGGACGGGCTTTGAACACTGAAGCTTTCTTT. The V and J genes are TRBV19 and TRBJ1-1; TRBD1 might be the D (5 bases). V lost 10 bases, J lost 0 bases, and 15 bases lay in between. CDR3 length: 14 residues. Germline CDR1 and CDR2: LNHDA and SQIVND (reference sequence).

Regarding this clone: The germline gene is not matched at one end of the junction; a read error may be the cause. V gene TRBV11-3 combines with J gene TRBJ2-5; TRBD1 is a possible D gene (6 bases). Germline CDR1 and CDR2: SGHNT and YENEEA. This CDR3 is built from 15 residues. The CDR3 nucleotides read TGTGCCAGCAGCTACCCCGGGACAATCCAAGAGACCCAATACTTC. Translation gives CASSYPGTIQETQYF.

V is TRBV11-3 and J is TRBJ1-6; 11 bases are shared with TRBD1. Germline V gene lookup returns CDR1 SGHNT and CDR2 YENEEA. The ends lost 4 bases at V and 9 bases at J; junction bases unmatched: 5. There are 15 residues in the CDR3. The CDR3 region is CASSSGQGGSSPLHF. The CDR3 DNA reads TGTGCCAGCAGCTCGGGACAGGGGGGGAGTTCACCCCTCCACTTT.

This clone occurred a few times. V usage is TRBV6-8 and J usage is TRBJ1-5, with D perhaps TRBD1 (6 bases). Per germline, CDR1 MNHGY and CDR2 SAAAGT. The V and J ends lost 5 bases and 3 bases respectively, with 14 bases between them. The CDR3 extends over 15 amino acids. The CDR3 nucleotides are TGTGCCAGCAGTGACCCAACAGGGATCAATCAGCCCCAGCATTTT. Amino acid sequence: CASSDPTGINQPQHF.

The gene calls are TRBV19 and TRBJ2-7, with D possibly TRBD2 on 6 matching bases. The CDR3 has 14 amino acids. Trimming shortened V by 6 bases and J by 4 bases, and 16 bases separated the two germline ends. Germline lookup yields CDR1 LNHDA and CDR2 SQIVND (reference sequence). The CDR3 sequence is CASSPRQGGYEQYF. The CDR3 region has the DNA TGTGCCAGTAGCCCGAGGCAGGGAGGATACGAGCAGTACTTC.

This clone is medium-sized. The chain is built from TRBV11-3 and TRBJ2-3, with a tentative D call TRBD2 (5 bases). V was clipped by 3 bases and J by 6 bases, with 19 bases between them. The CDR3 sequence is 16 residues long. From germline, CDR1 is SGHNT and CDR2 YENEEA. CDR3 nucleotides: TGTGCCAGCAGCTTGGGTTCTAGCAGTAATCGGGATACGCAGTATTTT. The encoded protein is CASSLGSSSNRDTQYF.

This clone was picked up a small number of times. The gene calls are TRBV9 and TRBJ1-1, with D unresolved. Trimming left V 5 bases short and J 6 bases short, with 11 bases between. CDR3 size: 12 residues. Germline V gene sequence: CDR1 SGDLS, CDR2 YYNGEE. CDR3 residues: CASREGMAEAFF. CDR3 DNA sequence: TGTGCCAGCAGGGAGGGTATGGCTGAAGCTTTCTTT.

The genes are TRBV9 and TRBJ1-2; 9 positions agree with TRBD1. V shed 4 bases and J 2 bases; nucleotides not matched to a gene: 6. Germline V gene data show CDR1 as SGDLS and CDR2 as YYNGEE. CDR3 length: 15 amino acids. The CDR3 is CASSPSGTGNYGYTF. The CDR3 region has the DNA TGTGCCAGCAGCCCCTCCGGGACAGGGAACTATGGCTACACCTTC.

This clone occurred a few times. V and J are TRBV7-2 and TRBJ1-1; 8 bases align to TRBD1. This CDR3 has 13 amino acids. In germline, CDR1 is SGHTA, CDR2 FQGNSA. The ends lost 5 bases at V and 4 bases at J; junction bases unmatched: 3. The CDR3 loop reads CASSLTGGTEAFF. The CDR3 coding sequence is TGTGCCAGCAGCCTAACAGGGGGCACTGAAGCTTTCTTT.

The V and J genes are TRBV11-3 and TRBJ2-7, with D possibly being TRBD1 (6 bases). Germline V gene sequence: CDR1 SGHNT, CDR2 YENEEA. Trimming pared 1 base from V and 4 bases from J, leaving 17 bases between. This CDR3 has 16 residues. In DNA, the CDR3 is TGTGCCAGCAGCTTAGGAGGTGCGTTGAGGGGGTACGAGCAGTACTTC. It translates to CASSLGGALRGYEQYF.

This clone was counted between two and nine times. This chain uses TRBV19 with TRBJ1-2; TRBD1 is a possible D gene (6 bases). Germline-derived CDR1 and CDR2 are LNHDA and SQIVND (reference sequence). The CDR3 extends over 14 amino acids. V was pared by 5 bases and J by 8 bases, with 18 bases between. The CDR3: CASSFRTAALGYTF. CDR3 nucleotides: TGTGCCAGTAGTTTCCGGACAGCCGCCTTGGGCTACACCTTC.

This clone was counted a few times. V gene TRBV5-1 combines with J gene TRBJ2-3; D not certain. The CDR3 sequence is 14 residues long. CDR1 and CDR2 from the germline V gene are SGHRS and YFSETQ. The V end lost 0 bases, the J end lost 3 bases, and 8 bases lay between the germline ends. The CDR3 is CASSLVAPTDTQYF. In nucleotides, the CDR3 is TGCGCCAGCAGCTTGGTCGCTCCAACAGATACGCAGTATTTT.

This clone is medium-sized. The genes are TRBV11-3 and TRBJ1-1; D may be TRBD1 (6 bases). This CDR3 has 15 residues. In germline, CDR1 is SGHNT, CDR2 YENEEA. Trimming left V 5 bases short and J 0 bases short, with 13 bases between. The CDR3 sequence: CASSPVGGLNTEAFF. In DNA, the CDR3 is TGTGCCAGCAGCCCTGTTGGGGGCCTGAACACTGAAGCTTTCTTT. The full variable domain, with the rest looked up from reference TRBV11-3 and TRBJ1-1, is EAGVVQSPRYKIIEKKQPVAFWCNPISGHNTLYWYLQNLGQGPELLIRYENEEAVDDSQLPKDRFSAERLKGVDSTLKIQPAELGDSAVYLCASSPVGGLNTEAFFGQGTRLTVV.

CDR3 amino acids: CASSPGVLSTEAFF. CDR3 nucleotides: TGTGCCAGTAGTCCAGGGGTCTTGAGCACTGAAGCTTTCTTT. The gene calls are TRBV19 and TRBJ1-1; tentatively, D is TRBD1 (6 bases). CDR1 is LNHDA, CDR2 SQIVND, per germline (reference sequence). There are 14 residues in the CDR3. Trimming took off 5 bases at V and 4 bases at J, with 14 bases between the two ends.

This clone has only a few counts. The chain combines TRBV6-8 with TRBJ2-5, with D perhaps assigned TRBD1 or TRBD2 (5 bases each). Trimming removed 5 bases from V and 3 bases from J, with 16 bases in between. The CDR3 totals 15 residues. Germline V lookup: CDR1 MNHGY, CDR2 SAAAGT. CDR3 loop: CASSRTWDGEETQYF. The CDR3 region has the DNA TGTGCCAGCAGTCGCACCTGGGACGGAGAAGAGACCCAGTACTTC.

V is TRBV5-1 and J is TRBJ2-2, with TRBD1 identical over 11 bases. The CDR3 loop spans 15 amino acids. V lost 0 bases, J lost 6 bases, and 1 base stayed unmatched. From germline, CDR1 is SGHRS and CDR2 YFSETQ. This CDR3 reads CASSLEGQGAGELFF. CDR3 bases: TGCGCCAGCAGCTTGGAGGGACAGGGGGCCGGGGAGCTGTTTTTT.

The chain combines TRBV11-3 with TRBJ2-6, with D hard to call. The CDR3 has 16 amino acids. CDR1 SGHNT and CDR2 YENEEA come from the germline V gene. With 1 base removed from V and 4 bases from J, the gap between germline ends came to 11 bases. For the CDR3, the DNA is TGTGCCAGCAGCTTAGGTGGTCTCGGCGGGGCCAACGTCCTGACTTTC. Translating gives CASSLGGLGGANVLTF.

The chain couples TRBV9 to TRBJ1-5; D not certain. The germline V gene encodes CDR1 SGDLS and CDR2 YYNGEE. V gave up 0 bases and J gave up 4 bases, with 11 bases separating them. The CDR3 spans 15 residues. The CDR3 coding sequence is TGTGCCAGCAGCGTAGAGGGTGGCAGTAATCAGCCCCAGCATTTT. Its translation: CASSVEGGSNQPQHF.